Listed below are T cell receptor beta chains from one sample, sequenced in a study of Ad26.COV2.S vaccination and SARS-CoV-2 variants. Clones were sequenced by immunoSEQ multiplex PCR, and TCRdb holds only the in-frame ones, with some missing. The sample shows roughly 320,000 clones, about 82% of them seen only once. Sequencing used peripheral blood, obtained in a trial of Ad26.COV2.S vaccine versus placebo. These receptors were taken from a person aged 18-60 years who received the Ad26.COV2.S COVID-19 vaccine or a placebo. CDR3s include the opening cysteine and the closing phenylalanine or tryptophan. The D gene is left open where the match is weak. Expanded clones are given a class, and other clones once, few, many or no size at all.

v_gene: TRBV7-8; d_gene: TRBD1; len: 18; j_gene: TRBJ1-4; abundance: .; CDR3nt: TGTGCCAGCAGCTCCTTAGGGGCCCGGACAGGGTTTAATGAAAAACTGTTTTTT; CDR3aa: CASSSLGARTGFNEKLFF
v_gene: TRBV18; d_gene: .; len: 13; j_gene: TRBJ1-5; abundance: .; CDR3nt: TGTGCCAGCTCACCAGGGATCAAGGAGCCCCAGCATTTT; CDR3aa: CASSPGIKEPQHF
v_gene: TRBV12-3/TRBV12-4; d_gene: .; len: 12; j_gene: TRBJ1-1; abundance: .; CDR3nt: TGTGCCAGCAGTTCAAGGGTAACTGAAGCTTTCTTT; CDR3aa: CASSSRVTEAFF
v_gene: TRBV20-1; d_gene: .; len: 13; j_gene: TRBJ1-2; abundance: .; CDR3nt: TGCAGTGCTAGTTCAGTCCCGGGCTATGGCTACACCTTC; CDR3aa: CSASSVPGYGYTF
v_gene: TRBV7-8; d_gene: TRBD2; len: 15; j_gene: TRBJ2-1; abundance: .; CDR3nt: TGTGCCAGCAGCGCCGGGGGGGCGTTTTACAATGAGCAGTTCTTC; CDR3aa: CASSAGGAFYNEQFF
v_gene: TRBV7-2; d_gene: TRBD2; len: 17; j_gene: TRBJ2-7; abundance: .; CDR3nt: TGTGCCAGCAGCACCCAGCCGATAGCGGGGGGGTCCTACGAGCAGTACTTC; CDR3aa: CASSTQPIAGGSYEQYF
v_gene: TRBV7-3; d_gene: .; len: 16; j_gene: TRBJ1-1; abundance: .; CDR3nt: TGTGCCAGCAGCTTAATGTCGACAGGACGGAACACTGAAGCTTTCTTT; CDR3aa: CASSLMSTGRNTEAFF
v_gene: TRBV18; d_gene: TRBD1; len: 15; j_gene: TRBJ2-1; abundance: .; CDR3nt: TGTGCCAGCTCATTGGACAGGAGCTCCTACAATGAGCAGTTCTTC; CDR3aa: CASSLDRSSYNEQFF
v_gene: TRBV4-1; d_gene: TRBD2; len: 16; j_gene: TRBJ2-1; abundance: .; CDR3nt: TGCGCCAGCAGCCAAGATACCGCGGGGGACTACAATGAGCAGTTCTTC; CDR3aa: CASSQDTAGDYNEQFF
v_gene: TRBV18; d_gene: .; len: 15; j_gene: TRBJ2-3; abundance: .; CDR3nt: TGTGCCAGCTCACCCTCGGGGGGCAGCACAGATACGCAGTATTTT; CDR3aa: CASSPSGGSTDTQYF
v_gene: TRBV29-1; d_gene: .; len: 14; j_gene: TRBJ1-5; abundance: .; CDR3nt: TGCAGCGTTGAAGGAGATGGTAGCAATCAGCCCCAGCATTTT; CDR3aa: CSVEGDGSNQPQHF
v_gene: TRBV4-3; d_gene: .; len: 15; j_gene: TRBJ2-7; abundance: .; CDR3nt: TGCGCCAGCAGCCAAGAACACAGCTATTCCTACGAGCAGTACTTC; CDR3aa: CASSQEHSYSYEQYF
v_gene: TRBV3-1/TRBV3-2; d_gene: TRBD2; len: 16; j_gene: TRBJ2-3; abundance: .; CDR3nt: TGTGCCAGCAGCCAGGAACTAGCGGGGTTAACAGATACGCAGTATTTT; CDR3aa: CASSQELAGLTDTQYF
v_gene: TRBV27; d_gene: TRBD1; len: 15; j_gene: TRBJ1-4; abundance: .; CDR3nt: TGTGCCAGCAGTGAATCCGGGACAGCTAATGAAAAACTGTTTTTT; CDR3aa: CASSESGTANEKLFF
v_gene: TRBV30; d_gene: .; len: 14; j_gene: TRBJ1-2; abundance: .; CDR3nt: TGTGCCTGGACTGATCTTGGGGGCTACTATGGCTACACCTTC; CDR3aa: CAWTDLGGYYGYTF
v_gene: TRBV6-2/TRBV6-3; d_gene: .; len: 13; j_gene: TRBJ2-7; abundance: .; CDR3nt: TGTGCCAGCAGCCGACCTACAGGGCGTGAGCAGTACTTC; CDR3aa: CASSRPTGREQYF
v_gene: TRBV20-1; d_gene: .; len: 12; j_gene: TRBJ2-3; abundance: once; CDR3nt: TGCAGTGCTAGTCTAACGGGGGATACGCAGTATTTT; CDR3aa: CSASLTGDTQYF
v_gene: TRBV3-1/TRBV3-2; d_gene: .; len: 13; j_gene: TRBJ1-1; abundance: once; CDR3nt: TGTGCCAGCAGCCATGGGGACAACACTGAAGCTTTCTTT; CDR3aa: CASSHGDNTEAFF
v_gene: TRBV7-2; d_gene: .; len: 15; j_gene: TRBJ1-2; abundance: .; CDR3nt: TGTGCCAGCAGCACCCCAGGGAGTGTTAACTATGGCTACACCTTC; CDR3aa: CASSTPGSVNYGYTF
v_gene: TRBV19; d_gene: .; len: 16; j_gene: TRBJ2-7; abundance: .; CDR3nt: TGTGCCAGTAGTAGAGGTTTTGGGGGGGGGCCCTACGAGCAGTACTTC; CDR3aa: CASSRGFGGGPYEQYF
v_gene: TRBV13; d_gene: .; len: 16; j_gene: TRBJ2-2; abundance: .; CDR3nt: TGTGCCAGCAGCTCGACAGGCCAATCCAGGACCGGGGAGCTGTTTTTT; CDR3aa: CASSSTGQSRTGELFF
v_gene: TRBV7-8; d_gene: TRBD1; len: 15; j_gene: TRBJ2-1; abundance: .; CDR3nt: TGTGCCAGCAGCGACACAGGGGGATCCTACAATGAGCAGTTCTTC; CDR3aa: CASSDTGGSYNEQFF
v_gene: TRBV6-1; d_gene: TRBD1; len: 16; j_gene: TRBJ1-3; abundance: .; CDR3nt: TGTGCCAGCAGTGAAAACGCGGGACAGGCTGGAAACACCATATATTTT; CDR3aa: CASSENAGQAGNTIYF
v_gene: TRBV3-1/TRBV3-2; d_gene: TRBD1; len: 15; j_gene: TRBJ1-2; abundance: .; CDR3nt: TGTGCCAGCAGCCAAGTGGGACAGGTGAGCTACGGCTACACCTTC; CDR3aa: CASSQVGQVSYGYTF
v_gene: TRBV6-5; d_gene: TRBD1; len: 13; j_gene: TRBJ1-1; abundance: .; CDR3nt: TGTGCCAGCAGTTCTAGGACAGGGGAGGAAGCTTTCTTT; CDR3aa: CASSSRTGEEAFF
v_gene: TRBV4-3; d_gene: .; len: 15; j_gene: TRBJ1-3; abundance: .; CDR3nt: TGCGCCAGCAGCCAAGAACAGGGAGGTGGAAACACCATATATTTT; CDR3aa: CASSQEQGGGNTIYF
v_gene: TRBV25-1; d_gene: .; len: 15; j_gene: TRBJ1-4; abundance: .; CDR3nt: TGTGCCAGCAGTGAAAGAGGACTCCCTAATGAAAAACTGTTTTTT; CDR3aa: CASSERGLPNEKLFF
v_gene: TRBV7-2; d_gene: .; len: 12; j_gene: TRBJ1-3; abundance: .; CDR3nt: TGTGCCAGCAGCTTTACGGGAAACACCATATATTTT; CDR3aa: CASSFTGNTIYF
v_gene: TRBV27; d_gene: TRBD1; len: 15; j_gene: TRBJ2-1; abundance: .; CDR3nt: TGTGCCAGCAACCCGGACAGGTTTTTCGCCAATGAGCAGTTCTTC; CDR3aa: CASNPDRFFANEQFF
v_gene: TRBV5-8; d_gene: TRBD2; len: 19; j_gene: TRBJ2-2; abundance: .; CDR3nt: TGTGCCAGCAGCTTGGTCGGACTAGCGGGGGTCTCGAACACCGGGGAGCTGTTTTTT; CDR3aa: CASSLVGLAGVSNTGELFF
v_gene: TRBV5-1; d_gene: .; len: 16; j_gene: TRBJ2-6; abundance: .; CDR3nt: TGCGCCAGCAGCTTTGGCACCGAGGCTGGGGCCAACGTCCTGACTTTC; CDR3aa: CASSFGTEAGANVLTF
v_gene: TRBV3-1/TRBV3-2; d_gene: .; len: 15; j_gene: TRBJ1-3; abundance: .; CDR3nt: TGTGCCAGCAGCCTTCGTGGGGCTGGTGGAAACACCATATATTTT; CDR3aa: CASSLRGAGGNTIYF
v_gene: TRBV7-9; d_gene: TRBD2; len: 16; j_gene: TRBJ2-1; abundance: .; CDR3nt: TGTGCCAGCAGCTTAAGCCTCAGCGGGGGGGCGAGTGAGCAGTTCTTC; CDR3aa: CASSLSLSGGASEQFF
v_gene: TRBV6-5; d_gene: .; len: 13; j_gene: TRBJ1-5; abundance: .; CDR3nt: TGTGCCAGCAGCGGGACACCGAATCAGCCCCAGCATTTT; CDR3aa: CASSGTPNQPQHF
v_gene: TRBV5-4; d_gene: .; len: 18; j_gene: TRBJ1-2; abundance: .; CDR3nt: TGTGCCAGCAGCTTGCGGCAGGGAGGAGGAGGAATAGTGAGGGACTACACCTTC; CDR3aa: CASSLRQGGGGIVRDYTF
v_gene: TRBV10-3; d_gene: .; len: 14; j_gene: TRBJ1-2; abundance: .; CDR3nt: TGTGCCATCAGTGAAGGGGCCAGGGAAGCTGGCTACACCTTC; CDR3aa: CAISEGAREAGYTF
v_gene: TRBV5-1; d_gene: .; len: 14; j_gene: TRBJ1-1; abundance: .; CDR3nt: TGCGCCAGCAGCTGGGTAGGGTTCGACACTGAAGCTTTCTTT; CDR3aa: CASSWVGFDTEAFF
v_gene: TRBV6-2/TRBV6-3; d_gene: .; len: 14; j_gene: TRBJ1-2; abundance: .; CDR3nt: TGTGCCAGCAGTTACTCGGTGTATAACTATGGCTACACCTTC; CDR3aa: CASSYSVYNYGYTF
v_gene: TRBV30; d_gene: TRBD1; len: 14; j_gene: TRBJ2-7; abundance: once; CDR3nt: TGTGCCTGGGGGACAGGACTCATTTCCTACGAGCAGTACTTC; CDR3aa: CAWGTGLISYEQYF
v_gene: TRBV7-9; d_gene: .; len: 19; j_gene: TRBJ2-6; abundance: .; CDR3nt: TGTGCCAGCAGCTTAGGGCAGGGGCCTCGCCTCTCTGGGGCCAACGTCCTGACTTTC; CDR3aa: CASSLGQGPRLSGANVLTF
v_gene: TRBV7-9; d_gene: .; len: 15; j_gene: TRBJ2-7; abundance: .; CDR3nt: TGTGCCAGCAGCCGTAGTGGCGCGGGCCGGGGCGAGCAGTACTTC; CDR3aa: CASSRSGAGRGEQYF